This T cell receptor (beta chain) was found in a study of regulatory T cells in long-lasting Graves disease. The time point was: newly diagnosed GD, antithyroid drugs for less than 3 months. Researchers made the TCR library from RNA that was extracted from PBMCs. This clonotype was counted a few times. As yet, its antigen is unknown. CDR1 SGHAT and CDR2 FQDESV come from the germline V gene (reference sequence). The V gene end was trimmed by 8 bases and the J gene end by 4 bases; junction bases not matched to a gene: 8. CDR3 length: 13 residues. Study outcomes and limitations: TCR diversity in persistent Graves' patients was below that of newly diagnosed ones.

Sequencing libraries for TCR beta were prepared with iRepertoire HTBI primers and Arm-PCR of CDR3 regions. TCRdb fed the multiplex PCR reads into MiXCR, producing one record per CDR3 protein. This table has about 620,000 distinct CDR3 sequences, approximately 15% appearing once. The data were also submitted as part of a second study, on T cells in Graves' hyperthyroidism and ophthalmopathy. This second study notes: The TCR CDR3 was amplified in a first-round RT-PCR using the HTBI primer set.

This sequence originates from a woman aged 30 to 39 with Graves disease. Material: peripheral blood mononuclear cells (PBMCs), obtained at new diagnosis, from a patient treated with antithyroid drugs. V usage is TRBV11-1 and J usage is TRBJ2-7; 7 bases match TRBD1. The CDR3 is CASGRDSLYEQYF. The CDR3 DNA is TGTGCCAGCGGCCGGGACAGTCTTTACGAGCAGTACTTC.